One and the same sample provided the 2 T cell receptor beta chains below, sequenced in a study of T-cell memory formation after mild COVID-19 (dated by TCRdb to the early 2020s). Libraries came from 5' RACE. Sequencing took place on an Illumina NovaSeq 6000. The public reads were run again by TCRdb, first through fastp at Q25 and then through MiXCR, and only productive beta chains were kept. Each record represents a unique CDR3 protein, reported with the most common genes and DNA among its rows. A total of approximately 300,000 distinct CDR3 sequences appear in this sample, more than 15% of them only once. Around 24% of the sample is held by the ten biggest clonotypes. Sample: PBMCs or a T cell subset sorted from them (not recorded which). Receptors originate from a man younger than 35 who had mild COVID-19 (a few samples of this study predate the infection). The sample titles of this study are shuffled in the database, so cell type and time point are left out; the donor was told from shared clones.

Only a few counts were recorded for this clonotype. The chain uses TRBV12-3 or TRBV12-4 and TRBJ2-2, with 9 bases identical to TRBD1. The V and J ends lost 5 bases and 3 bases, in that order; junction bases with no gene match: 4. The CDR3 has 15 amino acids. CDR3 sequence reads: CASSQRQGDTGELFF. In nucleotides, the CDR3 is TGTGCCAGCAGTCAGAGACAGGGGGACACCGGGGAGCTGTTTTTT.

The rearrangement uses TRBV29-1 and TRBJ2-3, with 7 bases fitting TRBD2. Germline V gene data show CDR1 as SQVTM and CDR2 as ANQGSEA. This CDR3 has 14 amino acids. Trimming cost V 3 bases and J 4 bases; bases outside gene matches: 7. DNA for the CDR3: TGCAGCGTTGAGGGGAGGGGAGGTGCAGATACGCAGTATTTT. This encodes CSVEGRGGADTQYF.